In its sample, the clone carrying this T cell receptor beta chain was seen many times. As yet, its antigen is unknown. The data derive from a study of CD8 T cells in ankylosing spondylitis. The V end was cut by 7 bases, the J end by 4 bases, with 8 bases between. The CDR3 extends over 11 amino acids. CDR1 is SQVTM and CDR2 is ANQGSEA in the germline V gene. General study results and limits: In ankylosing spondylitis blood, a motif of roughly eight highly homologous TCR beta variants appeared characteristic.

Quantitative molecular-barcoded 5'-RACE generated the TCR beta libraries. Each CDR3 protein gets one entry after TCRdb re-called the 5' RACE reads with MiXCR. The repertoire consists of more than 250,000 distinct CDR3 sequences, with less than 10% occurring once and the leading ten covering approximately 15%. The rearrangement joins TRBV29-1 to TRBJ2-1, with TRBD2 as a possible D gene (6 bases). The sequence came from a male donor with ankylosing spondylitis. The sample consisted of blood, either unsorted or a sorted T cell fraction (not recorded which). CDR3 loop: CSDGTYNEQFF. The CDR3 DNA sequence: TGCAGCGACGGGACTTACAATGAGCAGTTCTTC.